What follows are 23 T cell receptor beta chains derived from one specimen sequenced in a study of T cells in Graves' hyperthyroidism and ophthalmopathy. Regions amplified from RNA transcripts were the TCR beta CDR3 regions. HTBI primers were the set used in a first-round RT-PCR of the TCR CDR3. A single record per CDR3 protein comes from TCRdb applying MiXCR to the multiplex PCR reads. The table shows hundreds of thousands of distinct CDR3 sequences, with around 39% occurring only once. Sequencing was carried out using blood. The receptors come from a young man with Graves' hyperthyroidism.

The chain is built from TRBV19 and TRBJ2-7; perhaps TRBD1 as D (5 bases). The V gene lost 6 bases and the J gene lost 6 bases, with 12 bases spanning the gap. This CDR3 is built from 12 residues. Germline values: CDR1 LNHDA, CDR2 SQIVND (reference sequence). This CDR3 reads CASSHQGAEQYF. The CDR3, as DNA: TGTGCCAGTAGCCATCAAGGGGCCGAGCAGTACTTC.

The table lists this clonotype with a few counts. The V call is TRBV9, the J call TRBJ2-7; perhaps TRBD1 as D (6 bases). CDR3 length equals 15 residues. V was shortened by 0 bases and J by 3 bases, with 13 bases between the two germline ends. Germline V gene data show CDR1 as SGDLS and CDR2 as YYNGEE. Here the CDR3 reads CASSVETGPNYEQYF. CDR3 DNA: TGTGCCAGCAGCGTAGAAACAGGGCCGAACTACGAGCAGTACTTC.

Notes on this clonotype: This likely comes from a read error, as the CDR3 has no conserved phenylalanine or tryptophan at its end. The genes are TRBV5-1 and TRBJ2-7; TRBD2 is a possible D gene (6 bases). Germline V gene sequence: CDR1 SGHRS, CDR2 YFSETQ. The CDR3 runs to 15 residues. The germline V and J ends were trimmed by 5 bases and 3 bases, with 18 bases remaining between them. The CDR3 is CASRVVPGGNYEQYL. The CDR3 nucleotides read TGCGCCAGCAGGGTCGTCCCTGGGGGGAACTACGAGCAGTACCTC.

At least ten counts were recorded for this clonotype. The CDR3 spells CSARDGAGGSEQYF. The DNA for the CDR3 is TGCAGTGCTAGAGACGGAGCGGGAGGTAGCGAGCAGTACTTC. This chain links TRBV20-1 with TRBJ2-7; 9 positions agree with TRBD2. The germline V gene encodes CDR1 DFQATT and CDR2 SNEGSKA (reference sequence). The CDR3 runs to 14 residues. Unmatched junction bases numbered 6, after V lost 0 bases and J lost 6 bases.

CDR3 in DNA: TGTGCCAGCAGCGCCACCTCAGGGGGTACTGAAGCTTTCTTT. Protein sequence: CASSATSGGTEAFF. The chain links TRBV9 to TRBJ1-1, with 7 bases lining up with TRBD1. Unmatched junction bases numbered 7, after V lost 3 bases and J lost 5 bases. The CDR3 consists of 14 residues. Germline lookup yields CDR1 SGDLS and CDR2 YYNGEE.

This clonotype was counted only a few times. The rearrangement uses TRBV19 and TRBJ1-2; the D is unclear. Trimming cost V 7 bases and J 3 bases, with 18 bases left between them. CDR1 and CDR2 from the germline V gene are LNHDA and SQIVND (reference sequence). The CDR3 sequence is 15 residues long. The DNA for the CDR3 is TGTGCCAGTAAAACGGCGCCGGATGCTGACTATGGCTACACCTTC. This gives the protein CASKTAPDADYGYTF.

This chain connects TRBV12-3 or TRBV12-4 to TRBJ2-5, with a weak D call TRBD2 (6 bases). This CDR3 is 13 amino acids long. Trimming shortened V by 3 bases and J by 13 bases, and 18 bases separated the two germline ends. CDR3 protein: CASSLSGETDLYF. The DNA for the CDR3 is TGTGCCAGCAGTTTGTCGGGGGAGACAGATTTGTACTTC.

As regards this clonotype: Being one base from a much bigger clone, this may be a read error. As the CDR3 is not closed by the conserved phenylalanine or tryptophan, this likely results from a read error. The rearrangement joins TRBV11-2 to TRBJ1-1; D is unresolved. This CDR3 is built from 11 residues. CDR1 SGHAT and CDR2 FQNNGV come from the germline V gene. The V gene lost 5 bases and the J gene lost 5 bases, with 6 bases spanning the gap. The CDR3 protein is CASSPFTEAFL. The CDR3 DNA sequence: TGTGCCAGCAGCCCCTTTACTGAAGCTTTCCTT.

This clonotype has only a few counts. The chain has TRBV6-5 and TRBJ2-7; perhaps TRBD2 as D (5 bases). The germline V gene has CDR1 MNHEY and CDR2 SVGAGI. V lost 6 bases, J lost 0 bases, and 15 bases lay in between. The CDR3 length is 15 residues. The CDR3 reads CASSQSSRGSYEQYF. In DNA, the CDR3 is TGTGCCAGCAGCCAAAGTAGTCGGGGCTCCTACGAGCAGTACTTC.

In regard to this clonotype: The junction and the germline gene differ at one end; a read error may be behind it. The chain couples TRBV6-5 to TRBJ2-2; TRBD1 is a possible D gene (6 bases). Germline CDR1 MNHEY, CDR2 SVGAGI. This CDR3 is 16 amino acids long. The CDR3 loop is CASSSPGQLNTGELFF. The CDR3 nucleotides read TGTGCCAGCAGTTCGCCGGGACAACTGAACACTGGGGAGCTGTTTTTT.

The J gene is TRBJ1-5, the V gene TRBV4-1; TRBD1 might be the D (5 bases). CDR1 is MGHRA and CDR2 is YSYEKL in the germline V gene. CDR3 length equals 15 residues. V gave up 4 bases and J gave up 0 bases, with 10 bases separating them. For the CDR3, the DNA is TGCGCCAGCAGCCCCCGGGACCGTAGCAATCAGCCCCAGCATTTT. Protein product: CASSPRDRSNQPQHF.

This clonotype was seen repeatedly, ten times or more. V usage is TRBV25-1 and J usage is TRBJ1-1; 8 bases fit TRBD1. The CDR3 sequence is 14 residues long. The ends lost 3 bases at V and 2 bases at J; junction bases unmatched: 2. Germline loops: CDR1 MGHDK, CDR2 SYGVNS. CDR3 sequence: CASSEDRDNTEAFF. DNA of the CDR3: TGTGCCAGCAGTGAGGACAGGGACAACACTGAAGCTTTCTTT.

The chain couples TRBV11-2 to TRBJ2-5; D might be TRBD1 or TRBD2, each matching 5 bases. This CDR3 has 15 amino acids. Germline assignment: CDR1 SGHAT and CDR2 FQNNGV. V was cut by 6 bases and J by 2 bases, with 16 bases left in between. CDR3 in amino acids: CASSDPGRGQETQYF. CDR3 nucleotides: TGTGCCAGCAGTGATCCGGGACGGGGACAAGAGACCCAGTACTTC.

With regard to this clonotype: A much larger clone sits a single nucleotide away, making a read error possible. This chain links TRBV19 with TRBJ2-5; D may be TRBD2 (6 bases). Germline CDR1 LNHDA, CDR2 SQIVND (reference sequence). The CDR3 has 13 residues. In nucleotides, the CDR3 is TGTGCCAGTAGTGGACGCGGAGGGGAGACCCGGTACTTC. Translated, it gives CASSGRGGETRYF.

This clonotype has at least ten counts. The chain carries TRBV20-1 and TRBJ1-5; D unclear. This CDR3 is built from 16 residues. Trimming cost V 1 base and J 2 bases, with 15 bases left between them. Germline V gene lookup returns CDR1 DFQATT and CDR2 SNEGSKA (reference sequence). The DNA of the CDR3 is TGCAGTGCTAGAGGCGGTCAATACGAGGGCAATCAGCCCCAGCATTTT. Protein sequence: CSARGGQYEGNQPQHF.

This clonotype was observed many times. V usage is TRBV9 and J usage is TRBJ1-3, with unresolved D. From germline, CDR1 is SGDLS and CDR2 YYNGEE. CDR3 length equals 14 residues. V was trimmed by 0 bases and J by 3 bases, leaving 7 bases between them. DNA for the CDR3: TGTGCCAGCAGCGTAGCCGGGGATGGAAACACCATATATTTT. It is translated as CASSVAGDGNTIYF. The complete variable domain, with remaining parts taken from reference TRBV9 and TRBJ1-3, reads DSGVTQTPKHLITATGQRVTLRCSPRSGDLSVYWYQQSLDQGLQFLIQYYNGEERAKGNILERFSAQQFPDLHSELNLSSLELGDSALYFCASSVAGDGNTIYFGEGSWLTVV.

With respect to this clonotype: Given a much more abundant clone one base away, this may be a read error. V gene TRBV20-1 combines with J gene TRBJ1-1; D gene ambiguous. This CDR3 comprises 13 residues. CDR1 is DFQATT and CDR2 is SNEGSKA in the germline V gene (reference sequence). The DNA for the CDR3 is TGCAGTGCTGGAGACACGTCGGAGCCTGAAGCTTTCTTT. Translating gives CSAGDTSEPEAFF.

The V gene is TRBV9, the J gene TRBJ1-6, with D uncertain. The CDR3 has 12 amino acids. Germline V gene data show CDR1 as SGDLS and CDR2 as YYNGEE. The CDR3 loop reads CTNNEQYSPLHF. Here the CDR3 DNA reads TGTACCAACAACGAACAGTATTCACCCCTCCACTTT. The full variable domain, its missing parts supplied by reference TRBV9 and TRBJ1-6, is DSGVTQTPKHLITATGQRVTLRCSPRSGDLSVYWYQQSLDQGLQFLIQYYNGEERAKGNILERFSAQQFPDLHSELNLSSLELGDSALYFCTNNEQYSPLHFGNGTRLTVT.

This clonotype was counted a few times. J is TRBJ2-7 and V is TRBV7-8; 9 bases are a match to TRBD1. V was clipped by 3 bases and J by 3 bases; unmatched bases: 6. This CDR3 contains 15 residues. Germline CDR1 SGHVS, CDR2 FQNEAQ. As DNA, the CDR3 is TGTGCCAGCAGCTTCTCCCCGGGACAGGGCTACGAGCAGTACTTC. Encoded protein: CASSFSPGQGYEQYF.

With respect to this clonotype: This may be a read error: a much more frequent sequence differs by one nucleotide. This rearrangement joins TRBV15 to TRBJ2-7; D might be TRBD1 (6 bases). Germline CDR1 LNHNV, CDR2 YYDKDF (reference sequence). This CDR3 region has 16 residues. Trimming shortened V by 0 bases and J by 10 bases, and 22 bases separated the two germline ends. The CDR3 protein is CATSRDRGLGDTHQYF. Written as DNA, the CDR3 is TGTGCCACCAGCAGAGATCGGGGCCTCGGGGACACGCATCAGTACTTC.

The gene calls are TRBV10-3 and TRBJ1-2; 12 bases line up with TRBD1. Germline V gene lookup returns CDR1 ENHRY and CDR2 SYGVKD. This CDR3 has 14 amino acids. Losses at the gene ends were 10 bases for V and 0 bases for J; bases not matched to a gene: 3. CDR3 region: CATGTGGSNYGYTF. CDR3 DNA: TGTGCCACCGGGACAGGGGGCTCTAACTATGGCTACACCTTC.

This clonotype was found many times. One end of the junction fails to match germline, which may point to a read error. The genes are TRBV19 and TRBJ1-1, with 7 nucleotides matching TRBD1. CDR1 and CDR2 (germline): LNHDA, SQIVND (reference sequence). The CDR3 length is 13 residues. The CDR3 DNA is TGCGCCAGCAGGAGACAGGGAAACACTGAAGCTTTCTTT. It is translated as CASRRQGNTEAFF. The full variable domain, its missing parts supplied by reference TRBV19 and TRBJ1-1, is DGGITQSPKYLFRKEGQNVTLSCEQNLNHDAMYWYRQDPGQGLRLIYYSQIVNDFQKGDIAEGYSVSREKKESFPLTVTSAQKNPTAFYLCASRRQGNTEAFFGQGTRLTVV.

This clonotype has a count of ten or more. The V call is TRBV20-1, the J call TRBJ2-7, with no clear D. CDR1 and CDR2 (germline): DFQATT, SNEGSKA (reference sequence). The CDR3 consists of 11 residues. Trimming cost V 7 bases and J 2 bases, with 9 bases left between them. CDR3 loop: CSVGRPYEQYF. CDR3 sequence (DNA): TGCAGTGTAGGTCGACCCTACGAGCAGTACTTC.